The source of this TCR beta chain is a study of human T cells and chemical hapten exposure. Stated time point: patch test 1, 2 weeks after DPC sensitization. Treatment meaning: therapeutic diphenylcyclopropenone sensitization with weekly scalp DPC. The CDR3 is 14 amino acids. Germline V lookup: CDR1 SSHAT, CDR2 FNYEAQ (reference sequence). TCRdb recomputed calls from the RACE reads with MiXCR, one row per CDR3 protein. This sample has 100,000 or so distinct CDR3 sequences; approximately 10% occur once, and the top ten carry under 4.5%. The chain has TRBV7-7 and TRBJ1-1; possible D gene TRBD1, 6 bases. The sequence was collected from a woman between 40 and 50 years old with alopecia areata. Some clones in this sample may be carry-over from other donors' samples. Source: whole blood, taken in connection with sensitization to the hapten diphenylcyclopropenone (DPC). CDR3 residues: CASPPRGAGTEAFF. DNA for the CDR3: TGTGCTAGCCCCCCCCGGGGGGCAGGCACTGAAGCTTTCTTT.